The text below deals with one TCR beta chain. What it binds is not known. This specimen belongs to a study of cytomegalovirus exposure and HLA in healthy donors. General study findings and limits: Reportedly, HLA-A and HLA-B alleles of most subjects were accurately predicted from TCR beta. There was a cluster of highly shared sequence variants that was likely a sequencing artifact. Researchers reported in a later analysis that a missense DCLRE1C variant was tied to TCR beta V- and J-gene trimming. Associated with HLA alleles at 0.05 false discovery rate in a later analysis were around 17,000 TCR beta sequences.

With 60 Vbeta and 13 Jbeta primers, the PCR was carried out. The data were produced by immunoSEQ multiplex PCR, yet TCRdb's version contains in-frame clones alone and is incomplete. The sample table sets out roughly 75,000 clones. Per the germline V gene, CDR1 is LNHDA and CDR2 is SQIVND (reference sequence). V was clipped by 2 bases and J by 8 bases, with 18 bases between them. The CDR3 covers 15 residues. The clonotype was recovered from a boy aged 5-17 years in good health and CMV-seronegative. Sequencing input: PBMCs. J is TRBJ1-2 and V is TRBV19; possible D gene TRBD1, 6 bases. The CDR3 region is CASSIPRGQSEGYTF. The CDR3 nucleotides are TGTGCCAGTAGTATACCCCGCGGACAGTCGGAGGGCTACACCTTC.